The next 32 T cell receptor beta chains were all read from a single sample in a study of identical twins. TCRdb ran MiXCR on the 5' RACE reads and lists one entry per CDR3 protein. The sample contains 450,000 to 650,000 distinct CDR3 sequences, 13% to 15% of which appear only once. Separately, the same data were catalogued under a study of yellow fever vaccine responses in identical twins.

Sequencing used CD4+ T cells sorted from blood. These receptors all stem from a woman between 18 and 29 years old in good health.

This clonotype was picked up many times. The genes are TRBV4-1 and TRBJ1-1, with D possibly matching TRBD1 (6 bases). This CDR3 region has 14 residues. Per germline, CDR1 MGHRA and CDR2 YSYEKL. V was pared by 6 bases and J by 5 bases, with 16 bases between. DNA of the CDR3: TGCGCCAGCAGGGACCGGGGTAGGGGGACTGAAGCTTTCTTT. Amino acids: CASRDRGRGTEAFF.

The gene calls are TRBV20-1 and TRBJ2-1; D is possibly TRBD1 or TRBD2 (5 bases each). Trimming shortened V by 6 bases and J by 0 bases, and 18 bases separated the two germline ends. Germline V gene lookup returns CDR1 DFQATT and CDR2 SNEGSKA (reference sequence). The CDR3 covers 16 residues. CDR3 in amino acids: CSARGSSESSYNEQFF. The DNA of the CDR3 is TGCAGTGCGAGGGGCTCCTCGGAGAGCTCCTACAATGAGCAGTTCTTC.

This chain uses TRBV7-2 with TRBJ2-7; D gene uncertain. Trimming pared 1 base from V and 0 bases from J, leaving 13 bases between. This CDR3 comprises 16 residues. Per the germline V gene, CDR1 is SGHTA and CDR2 is FQGNSA. The CDR3 reads CASSLGPLGYSYEQYF. The CDR3 nucleotides read TGTGCCAGCAGCTTAGGACCACTGGGGTACTCCTACGAGCAGTACTTC.

This chain links TRBV24-1 with TRBJ2-5, with D perhaps matching TRBD1 (6 bases). Trimming removed 3 bases at V and 1 base at J, with 14 bases between. The germline V gene has CDR1 KGHDR and CDR2 SFDVKD. CDR3 length: 16 amino acids. For the CDR3, the DNA is TGTGCCACCAGTGATGCGACAGGCGCCACCCAAGAGACCCAGTACTTC. It translates to CATSDATGATQETQYF.

This clonotype was observed a handful of times. The rearrangement links TRBV28 to TRBJ2-2; D ambiguous. The CDR3 loop spans 14 amino acids. Germline V gives CDR1 MDHEN, CDR2 SYDVKM. Trimming cost V 1 base and J 5 bases, with 8 bases left between them. CDR3: CASSLYQTTGELFF. CDR3 in DNA: TGTGCCAGCAGTTTATACCAAACTACCGGGGAGCTGTTTTTT.

This CDR3 is CAIGARGIGTDTQYF. The CDR3 coding sequence is TGTGCCATCGGGGCCAGGGGGATTGGTACAGATACGCAGTATTTT. The rearrangement links TRBV10-3 to TRBJ2-3; 7 nucleotides line up with TRBD1. V lost 8 bases to trimming and J lost 3 bases; unmatched junction nucleotides: 11. Germline CDR1 reads ENHRY; CDR2 reads SYGVKD. This CDR3 is built from 15 residues.

This clonotype was recorded a few times. The rearrangement joins TRBV27 to TRBJ2-5, with D tentatively TRBD1 (6 bases). There are 14 residues in the CDR3. CDR1 is MNHEY and CDR2 is SMNVEV in the germline V gene (reference sequence). Trimming took off 2 bases at V and 7 bases at J, with 14 bases between the two ends. The CDR3 sequence is CASSLMGATGTQYF. The DNA for the CDR3 is TGTGCCAGCAGTTTAATGGGGGCCACGGGGACCCAGTACTTC.

This clonotype was seen a few times. This chain links TRBV10-3 with TRBJ2-2; D is possibly TRBD1 (5 bases). With 4 bases removed from V and 4 bases from J, the gap between germline ends came to 10 bases. CDR1 is ENHRY and CDR2 is SYGVKD in the germline V gene. CDR3 size: 14 residues. Written as DNA, the CDR3 is TGTGCCATCAGTGGGATGACAGCCACCGGGGAGCTGTTTTTT. Residues: CAISGMTATGELFF.

This clonotype was detected only a few times. The chain links TRBV10-3 to TRBJ1-4, with 7 bases identical to TRBD1. Trimming took 4 bases from V and 8 from J; bases not matched to a gene: 7. Germline V gives CDR1 ENHRY, CDR2 SYGVKD. This CDR3 comprises 14 residues. The CDR3 bases are TGTGCCATCAGTGCCCAGGGGGTAGAGGAAAAACTGTTTTTT. Encoded protein: CAISAQGVEEKLFF.

This chain connects TRBV6-1 to TRBJ2-7; 11 bases align to TRBD2. Per the germline V gene, CDR1 is MNHNS and CDR2 is SASEGT. This CDR3 spans 13 amino acids. V lost 6 bases, J lost 4 bases, and 2 bases stayed unmatched. The CDR3 coding sequence is TGTGCCAGCAGCCGACTAGCGGGGTACGAGCAGTACTTC. Amino acids: CASSRLAGYEQYF.

V usage is TRBV5-8 and J usage is TRBJ1-3; D gene unclear. The CDR3 extends over 15 amino acids. Trimming stripped 3 bases from V and 0 bases from J, with 10 bases between. Germline CDR1 reads SGHTS; CDR2 reads YDEGEE. The CDR3 region is CASSSAVDSGNTIYF. CDR3 bases: TGTGCCAGCAGCTCAGCAGTTGACTCTGGAAACACCATATATTTT.

The chain is built from TRBV7-9 and TRBJ2-7; no definite D call. Per the germline V gene, CDR1 is SEHNR and CDR2 is FQNEAQ (reference sequence). V was pared by 3 bases and J by 0 bases, with 6 bases between. This CDR3 spans 13 amino acids. CDR3: CASSFAASYEQYF. The CDR3 DNA reads as TGTGCCAGCAGCTTCGCAGCCTCCTACGAGCAGTACTTC.

This clonotype was counted a few times. The chain is built from TRBV2 and TRBJ1-1, with 10 nucleotides matching TRBD1. With V trimmed by 1 base and J by 10 bases, 0 bases remained unmatched. CDR1 and CDR2 (germline): SNHLY, FYNNEI. This CDR3 comprises 12 residues. Here the CDR3 DNA reads TGTGCCAGCAGTGAAGGGACAGGGGGAGCTTTCTTT. Protein sequence: CASSEGTGGAFF. The complete variable domain, with remaining parts taken from reference TRBV2 and TRBJ1-1, reads EPEVTQTPSHQVTQMGQEVILRCVPISNHLYFYWYRQILGQKVEFLVSFYNNEISEKSEIFDDQFSVERPDGSNFTLKIRSTKLEDSAMYFCASSEGTGGAFFGQGTRLTVV.

This clonotype was picked up a small number of times. The CDR3 nucleotides read TGTGCCAGCAGAACTGCGACAGCAGCAAACGAGCAGTACTTC. Amino acid sequence: CASRTATAANEQYF. The gene calls are TRBV12-3 or TRBV12-4 and TRBJ2-7, with D possibly matching TRBD1 (5 bases). Trimming left V 6 bases short and J 5 bases short, with 17 bases between. The length of the CDR3 is 14 residues.

In its sample, this clonotype was seen a few times. This chain connects TRBV20-1 to TRBJ2-1; TRBD1 is a possible D gene (5 bases). Germline CDR1 is DFQATT and CDR2 is SNEGSKA (reference sequence). The V and J ends lost 3 bases and 0 bases respectively, with 12 bases between them. CDR3 length equals 15 residues. CDR3 DNA sequence: TGCAGTGCTAGGACCCCGGACACCTCCTACAATGAGCAGTTCTTC. Residues: CSARTPDTSYNEQFF.

The rearrangement uses TRBV20-1 and TRBJ2-1; a weak D match, TRBD1 (6 bases). Trimming pared 0 bases from V and 9 bases from J, leaving 18 bases between. The CDR3 loop spans 15 amino acids. CDR1 and CDR2 from the germline V gene are DFQATT and SNEGSKA (reference sequence). Written as DNA, the CDR3 is TGCAGTGCTAGAGATCGGCAGGGGAGAGGTAGTGAGCAGTTCTTC. Its translation: CSARDRQGRGSEQFF.

In its sample, this clonotype was seen a few times. V is TRBV3-1 and J is TRBJ1-4; D not resolved. Germline loops: CDR1 LGHDT, CDR2 YNNKEL (reference sequence). With 2 bases removed from V and 7 bases from J, the gap between germline ends came to 11 bases. CDR3 length: 14 residues. Here the CDR3 reads CASSQFVRAEKLFF. Written as DNA, the CDR3 is TGTGCCAGCAGCCAATTCGTCCGGGCTGAAAAACTGTTTTTT.

This clonotype has more than one count but fewer than ten. The chain couples TRBV12-3 or TRBV12-4 to TRBJ2-1; possibly TRBD2 for D (5 bases). V was clipped by 5 bases and J by 6 bases, with 17 bases between them. The CDR3 consists of 15 residues. CDR3 loop: CASSHPGSTLNEQFF. In DNA, the CDR3 is TGTGCCAGCAGTCACCCGGGATCCACCCTCAATGAGCAGTTCTTC.

In its sample, this clonotype was seen a few times. CDR3: CSARRDRGREQYV. The CDR3 DNA reads as TGCAGTGCTAGAAGGGACAGGGGTAGGGAGCAGTACGTC. The chain combines TRBV20-1 with TRBJ2-7; 10 bases fit TRBD1. The V gene end was trimmed by 2 bases and the J gene end by 7 bases; junction bases not matched to a gene: 5. Germline loops: CDR1 DFQATT, CDR2 SNEGSKA (reference sequence). This CDR3 is built from 13 residues.

This clonotype was detected a few times. The V gene is TRBV12-3 or TRBV12-4, the J gene TRBJ2-4; perhaps D is TRBD1 or TRBD2 (5 bases each). Trimming cost V 1 base and J 8 bases, with 12 bases left between them. The CDR3 runs to 14 residues. The CDR3 sequence is CASSLGGWRDIQYF. DNA for the CDR3: TGTGCCAGCAGTTTAGGGGGGTGGCGGGACATTCAGTACTTC.

This clonotype has a handful of counts. The chain carries TRBV28 and TRBJ2-1; 10 bases agree with TRBD2. The CDR3 has 17 residues. The junction had 6 bases not matched to a gene; V was cut back by 3 bases and J by 1 base. Germline V lookup: CDR1 MDHEN, CDR2 SYDVKM. Here the CDR3 DNA reads TGTGCCAGCAGTTTCAGGGAGCGGGGGGGGTCCTACAATGAGCAGTTCTTC. This translates into CASSFRERGGSYNEQFF.

This clonotype showed up just a few times. V usage is TRBV3-1 and J usage is TRBJ2-1, with 11 bases lining up with TRBD2. The CDR3 runs to 16 residues. The ends lost 1 base at V and 9 bases at J; junction bases unmatched: 8. The germline CDR1 and CDR2 sequences are LGHDT and YNNKEL (reference sequence). The CDR3 is CASSQVIAGGPSEQFF. The CDR3 nucleotides read TGTGCCAGCAGCCAAGTAATAGCGGGGGGGCCAAGTGAGCAGTTCTTC.

In this sample, this clonotype turned up many times. The chain is built from TRBV7-2 and TRBJ1-5, with D perhaps TRBD1 (6 bases). The V and J ends lost 4 bases and 11 bases respectively, with 15 bases between them. CDR3 size: 13 residues. Germline assignment: CDR1 SGHTA and CDR2 FQGNSA. In DNA, the CDR3 is TGTGCCAGCAGCTACGGACAGCCCTTGACCCAGCATTTT. Protein: CASSYGQPLTQHF.

The V call is TRBV20-1, the J call TRBJ2-5, with 7 bases aligning to TRBD1. The CDR3 has 13 amino acids. Germline V gene data show CDR1 as DFQATT and CDR2 as SNEGSKA (reference sequence). V gave up 5 bases and J gave up 2 bases; unmatched junction bases: 5. CDR3 residues: CSADPGQQETQYF. For the CDR3, the DNA is TGCAGTGCTGATCCGGGACAGCAAGAGACCCAGTACTTC.

This clonotype has a count of ten or more. The J gene is TRBJ2-1, the V gene TRBV29-1; D possibly uses TRBD1 or TRBD2 (5 bases each). CDR3 length equals 14 residues. Trimming took off 1 base at V and 7 bases at J, with 14 bases between the two ends. The germline gives CDR1 SQVTM, CDR2 ANQGSEA. The CDR3 coding sequence is TGCAGCGTTGAAGGGGGACCCAGTATGAATGAGCAGTTCTTC. Its protein is CSVEGGPSMNEQFF.

This chain connects TRBV18 to TRBJ2-1; D gene ambiguous. The V and J ends lost 10 bases and 7 bases respectively, with 14 bases between them. CDR1 KGHSH and CDR2 LQKENI come from the germline V gene. There are 12 residues in the CDR3. This CDR3 reads CATSSVLNEQFF. The CDR3 DNA sequence: TGTGCCACCTCCTCCGTTTTGAATGAGCAGTTCTTC.

This clonotype has just a few counts. The V and J genes are TRBV10-3 and TRBJ1-5, with D uncertain. This CDR3 has 14 residues. The ends were cut back, 4 bases at V and 3 bases at J, with 10 bases in the middle. The V gene's germline CDR1 is ENHRY and CDR2 SYGVKD. CDR3 sequence: CAISGADANQPQHF. In DNA, the CDR3 is TGTGCCATCAGTGGGGCAGATGCCAATCAGCCCCAGCATTTT.

This clonotype was seen more than once but under ten times. The chain employs TRBV12-3 or TRBV12-4 and TRBJ1-4, with 7 bases fitting TRBD1. Trimming took 3 bases from V and 2 from J; bases not matched to a gene: 6. There are 16 residues in the CDR3. Written as DNA, the CDR3 is TGTGCCAGCAGTTTCCTCCAGACAGGGACTAATGAAAAACTGTTTTTT. Translated, it gives CASSFLQTGTNEKLFF.

This clonotype was seen a handful of times. The chain combines TRBV12-3 or TRBV12-4 with TRBJ2-1; possible D gene TRBD2, 6 bases. CDR3 size: 14 residues. V was shortened by 7 bases and J by 9 bases, with 19 bases between the two germline ends. The CDR3 spells CASKVLAPWGEQFF. DNA of the CDR3: TGTGCCAGCAAGGTACTAGCCCCCTGGGGTGAGCAGTTCTTC.

This clonotype was seen at least ten times. The chain links TRBV12-3 or TRBV12-4 to TRBJ2-7; D is perhaps TRBD1 (5 bases). This CDR3 region has 13 residues. Trimming took 6 bases from V and 2 from J, leaving 11 bases between them. CDR3 sequence: CASRPDRPYEQYF. CDR3 DNA: TGTGCCAGCAGGCCTGACAGACCCTACGAGCAGTACTTC.

The chain combines TRBV27 with TRBJ2-3; no reliable D call. In germline, CDR1 is MNHEY, CDR2 SMNVEV (reference sequence). Trimming took off 1 base at V and 5 bases at J, with 19 bases between the two ends. This CDR3 is built from 17 residues. CDR3 region: CASSLFVLRDLRDTQYF. The DNA for the CDR3 is TGTGCCAGCAGTTTATTCGTCTTGCGAGACCTAAGAGATACGCAGTATTTT.

The table lists this clonotype with many counts. This chain joins TRBV5-1 and TRBJ2-7, with unresolved D. Germline-derived CDR1 and CDR2 are SGHRS and YFSETQ. V was trimmed by 4 bases and J by 1 base, leaving 12 bases between them. The CDR3 loop spans 14 amino acids. The chain's CDR3 is CASSPGGASYEQYF. In nucleotides, the CDR3 is TGCGCCAGCAGCCCTGGCGGAGCTTCCTACGAGCAGTACTTC.